This is a list of T cell receptor beta chains from one sample in a study of blood T cells in healthy people across ages. MiXCR, applied by TCRdb to the 5' RACE reads, yields one record per CDR3 protein. The table shows about 780,000 distinct CDR3 sequences, with roughly 46% occurring only once. Sequencing input: blood. The receptors come from a man of 80 years or more in good health. CDR3s include the opening cysteine and the closing phenylalanine or tryptophan. Size is stated for part of the rows, as once, few or many counts, or as a class when the clone is expanded.

V: TRBV5-1; J: TRBJ2-5; size: NA; CDR3: CASSEPSGQPGGETQYF
V: TRBV25-1; J: TRBJ1-1; size: few; CDR3: CASSEPGAGGENTEAFF
V: TRBV24-1; J: TRBJ2-1; size: many; CDR3: CATSDPGTSGVNEQFF
V: TRBV29-1; J: TRBJ2-5; size: many; CDR3: CSVAPNGETQYF
V: TRBV3-1; J: TRBJ2-7; size: many; CDR3: CASSQVKGRGEQYF
V: TRBV19; J: TRBJ2-1; size: few; CDR3: CASARGPNNEQFF
V: TRBV7-2; J: TRBJ2-3; size: NA; CDR3: CASSGGGRDRITDTQYF
V: TRBV12-3/TRBV12-4; J: TRBJ2-3; size: NA; CDR3: CASSPRGRGGQDTQYF
V: TRBV5-1; J: TRBJ2-7; size: NA; CDR3: CASSITGAYEQYF
V: TRBV12-3/TRBV12-4; J: TRBJ2-1; size: NA; CDR3: CASSFSAGGTYNEQFF
V: TRBV5-1; J: TRBJ2-1; size: NA; CDR3: CASSLTRPRVQFF
V: TRBV20-1; J: NA; size: NA; CDR3: CSAILAGGPYEQYF
V: TRBV2; J: TRBJ1-1; size: NA; CDR3: CASSERGVGTFF
V: TRBV3-1; J: TRBJ1-2; size: NA; CDR3: CASSRSSGGDYGYTF
V: TRBV12-1; J: TRBJ1-1; size: NA; CDR3: CASSFAGGNTEAFF
V: TRBV20-1; J: TRBJ2-3; size: NA; CDR3: CSAQWMGTDTQYF
V: TRBV29-1; J: NA; size: NA; CDR3: CSVDRGTGQYEQYF
V: TRBV4-1; J: TRBJ2-3; size: NA; CDR3: CASSQDGAASTDTQYF
V: TRBV29-1; J: TRBJ2-7; size: few; CDR3: CSARTAVGDYEQYF
V: TRBV28; J: TRBJ1-5; size: NA; CDR3: CASRPTGYSNQPQHF
V: TRBV28; J: TRBJ1-4; size: NA; CDR3: CASQDRVQKLFF
V: TRBV20-1; J: TRBJ2-3; size: few; CDR3: CSATSGREDTQYF
V: TRBV20-1; J: TRBJ2-3; size: NA; CDR3: CSASPGSYTQYF
V: TRBV12-3/TRBV12-4; J: NA; size: NA; CDR3: CASSLWGSSYNEQYF
V: TRBV5-1; J: TRBJ2-5; size: NA; CDR3: CASSFGQGYQETQYF
V: TRBV7-9; J: TRBJ1-2; size: NA; CDR3: CASSRNPKDRVDKANYGYTF
V: TRBV6-6; J: TRBJ2-7; size: few; CDR3: CASSYSFSQPGDEQYF
V: TRBV9; J: TRBJ2-1; size: NA; CDR3: CASSVATGGSGSSRNEQFF
V: TRBV6-6; J: TRBJ2-5; size: NA; CDR3: CASSYVRVETQYF
V: TRBV7-9; J: TRBJ2-1; size: NA; CDR3: CASRQTSKNKQFF
V: TRBV4-3; J: TRBJ2-5; size: few; CDR3: CASSQEVGFTQETQYF
V: TRBV7-2; J: TRBJ1-6; size: NA; CDR3: CASSLAGRGGSPLHF
V: TRBV25-1; J: TRBJ2-1; size: NA; CDR3: CASSANRIPGVNEQFF
V: TRBV9; J: TRBJ2-3; size: few; CDR3: CASTRGNTDTQYF
V: TRBV7-2; J: TRBJ2-1; size: many; CDR3: CASSLVGGQGYNEQFF
V: TRBV29-1; J: TRBJ2-1; size: NA; CDR3: CSAQPTSGILNEQFF
V: TRBV5-1; J: TRBJ2-1; size: NA; CDR3: CASSLLLAGGGDEQFF
V: TRBV5-4; J: TRBJ2-5; size: NA; CDR3: CASSFRPKRDEQYF
V: TRBV20-1; J: TRBJ2-3; size: few; CDR3: CSARARGRGSTDTQYF
V: TRBV9; J: TRBJ2-7; size: NA; CDR3: CASSPRLTSYEQYF
V: TRBV5-1; J: TRBJ2-7; size: few; CDR3: CASSLVAGGLNEQYF
V: TRBV11-3; J: TRBJ2-3; size: few; CDR3: CASSSGPRADTQYF
V: TRBV20-1; J: TRBJ2-3; size: NA; CDR3: CSARQGVSIDTQYF
V: TRBV20-1; J: TRBJ2-7; size: NA; CDR3: CSATEQYF
V: TRBV20-1; J: TRBJ2-1; size: NA; CDR3: CSARDLRFGSNEQFF
V: TRBV10-3; J: TRBJ1-1; size: few; CDR3: CAIRIQGMNTEAFF
V: TRBV15; J: TRBJ2-3; size: NA; CDR3: CATSKRQGAGDTQYF
V: TRBV20-1; J: TRBJ2-7; size: many; CDR3: CSARAGSYEQYF
V: TRBV18; J: TRBJ1-1; size: once; CDR3: CASSKGRLNTEAFF
V: TRBV13; J: TRBJ2-2; size: NA; CDR3: CASSSGLAGATSKVGELFF
V: TRBV3-1; J: TRBJ2-3; size: NA; CDR3: CASSQDTGARGDTQYF
V: TRBV4-2; J: TRBJ2-7; size: few; CDR3: CASSQVGGTTYEQYF